The text below deals with one T cell receptor beta chain. These data are taken from a study of blood T cell repertoires in COVID-19. Here immunoSEQ multiplex PCR was the method, and the copy in TCRdb shows in-frame clones only, minus some. The table has a few hundred thousand clones, over 75% seen once. This CDR3 spans 15 amino acids. Between the trimmed V and J ends, which lost 4 bases and 0 bases, there was a span of 12 bases. Germline-derived CDR1 and CDR2 are SGHTA and FQGNSA. This receptor was taken from a human donor in a cohort sampled during active COVID-19. The gene calls are TRBV7-2 and TRBJ1-1, with D unclear. Specimen: peripheral blood. CDR3 in amino acids: CASSSPGPMNTEAFF. The DNA for the CDR3 is TGTGCCAGCAGCTCTCCTGGGCCGATGAACACTGAAGCTTTCTTT.